The 32 T cell receptor beta chains below come from one sample, sequenced in a study of tumor-infiltrating lymphocytes in primary liver carcinoma. Extraction of RNA together with DNA used about 20-34 mg of unsorted bulk tissue. Researchers generated TCR beta cDNA from 500 ng of total RNA, relying on a constant-region primer. Libraries for TCR beta were built through three nested multiplex PCR rounds, which together made up a slightly modified ARM-PCR procedure. The first two PCR rounds used TRBV1-TRBV30 forward primers with a C-beta reverse primer, approximately 11 cycles each. A single record per CDR3 protein comes from TCRdb applying MiXCR to the multiplex PCR reads. The sample has more than 95,000 distinct CDR3 sequences, 55% to 75% seen once. Sequencing input: liver tumor tissue from sampling region 3. Described subset: tumor region T3, left-lateral pole. These receptor sequences come from a woman aged 60-75 years with primary liver carcinoma and hepatitis B virus infection.

V gene TRBV11-3 combines with J gene TRBJ2-1; tentative D call: TRBD2 (5 bases). The CDR3 is made up of 12 amino acids. V shed 10 bases and J shed 5 bases, with 12 bases lying between them. In germline, CDR1 is SGHNT, CDR2 YENEEA. CDR3 in DNA: TGTGCCAACATGAAGAGGGACAATGAGCAGTTCTTC. As protein: CANMKRDNEQFF.

As regards this clonotype: A read error may explain this, as a much larger clone is one base away. V is TRBV29-1 and J is TRBJ2-5; TRBD1 aligns across 7 bases. This CDR3 has 13 amino acids. Per germline, CDR1 SQVTM and CDR2 ANQGSEA. CDR3 DNA sequence: TGCAGTTTTGGAAGGGGGCCCCAAGAGACCCAGTACTTC. Translation gives CSFGRGPQETQYF.

The rearrangement uses TRBV6-1 and TRBJ2-7; 8 positions match TRBD1. The J segment lost 1 base and the V segment lost 6 bases, leaving 8 bases of the junction unmatched. The CDR3 sequence is 15 residues long. Germline CDR1 MNHNS, CDR2 SASEGT. CDR3 protein: CASREQGQDSYEQYF. In nucleotides, the CDR3 is TGTGCCAGCAGGGAACAGGGACAGGATTCCTACGAGCAGTACTTC.

Concerning this clonotype: This may come from a read error, since a much larger clone is one base off. The V gene is TRBV12-3 or TRBV12-4, the J gene TRBJ2-1; D is perhaps TRBD1 (6 bases). Trimming stripped 6 bases from V and 5 bases from J, with 11 bases between. The CDR3 loop spans 13 amino acids. Here the CDR3 reads CASRGTRNNEQFF. The DNA for the CDR3 is TGTGCCAGCAGGGGGACAAGGAACAATGAGCAGTTCTTC.

A word on this clonotype: Because it lacks the conserved phenylalanine or tryptophan at the end, this CDR3 is likely a read error. V gene TRBV7-8 combines with J gene TRBJ2-3; 7 bases align to TRBD1. Germline CDR1 is SGHVS and CDR2 is FQNEAQ. The CDR3 extends over 14 amino acids. This CDR3 reads CPSSLLRTGYTQYY. Here the CDR3 DNA reads TGTCCCAGCAGCTTACTTCGGACAGGCTATACGCAGTATTAT.

The rearrangement joins TRBV29-1 to TRBJ2-5; D is possibly TRBD1 or TRBD2 (5 bases each). The germline V gene has CDR1 SQVTM and CDR2 ANQGSEA. CDR3 length: 13 amino acids. The CDR3 region is CIAEGGAQETQYF. The DNA for the CDR3 is TGCATCGCTGAGGGTGGGGCCCAAGAGACCCAGTACTTC.

About this clonotype: It is likely a read error, because the conserved phenylalanine at the end of the CDR3 is missing. The chain is built from TRBV6-1 and TRBJ1-4, with D unclear. V lost 2 bases and J lost 8, with 12 bases in between. The V gene's germline CDR1 is MNHNS and CDR2 SASEGT. The length of the CDR3 is 14 residues. The CDR3 nucleotides read TGTGCCAGCAGTGAATGTCAGACGACAGAAAAACTGTTTCTT. As protein: CASSECQTTEKLFL.

This clonotype was seen a few times. This clone may be a read error of a much larger clone one base away. The chain has TRBV6-6 and TRBJ1-6; a weak D match, TRBD1 (5 bases). The CDR3 is 14 residues long. From germline, CDR1 is MNHNY and CDR2 SVGAGI (reference sequence). The CDR3 spells CVSSYSYGGSPLHF. In DNA, the CDR3 is TGTGTCAGCAGTTACTCGTATGGGGGATCACCCCTCCACTTT.

This clonotype was observed many times. The chain couples TRBV6-5 to TRBJ2-7; D possibly corresponds to TRBD1 (5 bases). Trimming took off 0 bases at V and 3 bases at J, with 12 bases between the two ends. There are 15 residues in the CDR3. Germline values: CDR1 MNHEY, CDR2 SVGAGI. As DNA, the CDR3 is TGTGCCAGCAGTTACTCTCCGGACAAAGACTACGAGCAGTACTTC. Protein product: CASSYSPDKDYEQYF.

This clonotype came up many times. The chain has TRBV5-6 and TRBJ2-5; TRBD1 matches 8 bases. Germline V CDR1 and CDR2: SGHDT, YYEEEE. V shed 0 bases, J shed 4 bases, and the junction held 2 bases outside the gene matches. This CDR3 has 14 amino acids. The CDR3 loop reads CASSLDGTGETQYF. CDR3 bases: TGTGCCAGCAGCTTGGATGGGACAGGAGAGACCCAGTACTTC.

Notes on this clonotype: Germline is not matched at one junction end, which may reflect a read error. The chain couples TRBV11-2 to TRBJ2-1, with TRBD1 matching 7 bases. This CDR3 spans 15 amino acids. In germline, CDR1 is SGHAT, CDR2 FQNNGV. Here the CDR3 reads CASSLLNDRVNEQFF. CDR3 DNA: TGCGCCAGCAGCTTACTTAATGACAGGGTGAATGAGCAGTTCTTC.

This clonotype is a singleton in its sample. Given the absence of the conserved phenylalanine or tryptophan at the CDR3 end, a read error is likely. This sequence joins TRBV6-2 or TRBV6-3 and TRBJ2-2; maybe TRBD2 (5 bases). Germline values: CDR1 MNHEY, CDR2 SVGEGT. CDR3 length: 14 amino acids. The CDR3 DNA sequence: TGTGCCAGCAGCCAATTCGGGGATACCGGGGAACTGTTTTCT. Protein product: CASSQFGDTGELFS.

As regards this clonotype: The junction departs from germline at one end; a sequencing error may be responsible. V and J are TRBV20-1 and TRBJ2-1; 9 positions match TRBD2. Per the germline V gene, CDR1 is DFQATT and CDR2 is SNEGSKA (reference sequence). The CDR3 sequence is 14 residues long. CDR3 loop: CNARLAARDWEQFF. The CDR3 DNA reads as TGCAATGCTCGACTAGCGGCCCGAGATTGGGAGCAGTTCTTC.

This chain uses TRBV11-2 with TRBJ2-3; 13 bases map to TRBD2. Per the germline V gene, CDR1 is SGHAT and CDR2 is FQNNGV. The CDR3 is made up of 13 amino acids. V lost 8 bases and J lost 14; bases outside the gene matches: 10. CDR3 sequence (DNA): TGTGCCAGCGGCTCTGGACTAGCGGGAGACCGGTATTTT. This codes for CASGSGLAGDRYF.

This clonotype has just one count. The junction differs from germline at one of its ends, possibly a read error. This rearrangement joins TRBV6-5 to TRBJ2-3; the match to TRBD2 covers 8 bases. Per germline, CDR1 MNHEY and CDR2 SVGAGI. This CDR3 is built from 17 residues. The CDR3 is CAGSRLAPSGGTDTQYF. In DNA, the CDR3 is TGTGCTGGCAGCCGACTAGCGCCGAGTGGGGGCACAGATACACAGTATTTT.

As to this clonotype: Mismatch with germline at one junction end may stem from a read error. This rearrangement joins TRBV7-9 to TRBJ2-3; D possibly corresponds to TRBD1 (5 bases). Germline CDR1 is SEHNR and CDR2 is FQNEAQ (reference sequence). There are 17 residues in the CDR3. The CDR3 reads CASSPTVHDSTPDTQCF. Here the CDR3 DNA reads TGTGCTAGCAGCCCAACAGTCCACGACAGTACCCCTGATACGCAGTGTTTT.

This clonotype was seen at least ten times. The chain is built from TRBV30 and TRBJ2-3; D is perhaps TRBD1 (6 bases). Germline lookup yields CDR1 GTSNPN and CDR2 SVGIG (reference sequence). Trimming removed 7 bases from V and 0 bases from J, with 17 bases in between. The CDR3 runs 15 residues. The CDR3 region has the DNA TGTGCCTCCCTCTTGGAACAGGGTAGCACAGATACGCAGTATTTT. This translates into CASLLEQGSTDTQYF.

By proportion, this clonotype is medium-sized. The CDR3 coding sequence is TGTGCCAGCAGCTTAACTAGCGGGAGGACCTACAATGAGCAGTTCTTC. This translates into CASSLTSGRTYNEQFF. This chain uses TRBV11-2 with TRBJ2-1; 12 bases map to TRBD2. The CDR3 totals 16 residues. Germline assignment: CDR1 SGHAT and CDR2 FQNNGV. The trim removed 2 bases at V and 2 bases at J, leaving 1 base unmatched.

The genes are TRBV11-3 and TRBJ2-7; 8 bases are shared with TRBD1. The CDR3 contains 14 residues. The ends lost 11 bases at V and 4 bases at J; junction bases unmatched: 13. Per the germline V gene, CDR1 is SGHNT and CDR2 is YENEEA. The CDR3: CAGTILGQGYEQYF. In nucleotides, the CDR3 is TGTGCCGGCACCATACTCGGACAGGGATACGAGCAGTACTTC.

The V gene is TRBV6-4, the J gene TRBJ2-3; a possible D gene is TRBD2 (5 bases). Trimming took off 10 bases at V and 1 base at J, with 18 bases between the two ends. Germline V gene lookup returns CDR1 MRHNA and CDR2 SNTAGT. The CDR3 length is 15 residues. CDR3 nucleotides: TGTGCCACCCGACCTACTGGAGGACGCACAGATACGCAGTATTTT. Its translation is CATRPTGGRTDTQYF.

V is TRBV6-5 and J is TRBJ1-3, with D uncertain. Germline V gene data show CDR1 as MNHEY and CDR2 as SVGAGI. The CDR3 runs to 16 residues. Trimming removed 6 bases at V and 0 bases at J, with 15 bases between. CDR3 residues: CASSEMSRTSGNTIYF. CDR3 DNA: TGTGCCAGCAGCGAAATGAGCCGAACCTCTGGAAACACCATATATTTT.

A word on this clonotype: At one end, the junction sequence differs from germline, possibly due to a read error. This chain uses TRBV5-1 with TRBJ2-5; 10 bases are shared with TRBD1. In germline, CDR1 is SGHRS, CDR2 YFSETQ. The CDR3 totals 15 residues. CDR3 DNA: TGCGCCAGCAGCGAGGGACAGGGGTTGGAAGAGGCCCAGTACTTC. Its protein is CASSEGQGLEEAQYF.

This rearrangement joins TRBV28 to TRBJ2-7; 8 nucleotides agree with TRBD2. Losses at the gene ends were 11 bases for V and 5 bases for J; bases not matched to a gene: 14. Germline lookup yields CDR1 MDHEN and CDR2 SYDVKM. The CDR3 sequence is 14 residues long. The CDR3 region is CALGNSGRSNEQYF. The CDR3 region has the DNA TGTGCCCTGGGGAACAGCGGGAGATCGAACGAGCAGTACTTC.

This clonotype came up a few times. The chain combines TRBV28 with TRBJ1-2; TRBD1 aligns across 10 bases. V lost 5 bases, J lost 4 bases, and 4 bases stayed unmatched. Germline values: CDR1 MDHEN, CDR2 SYDVKM. The CDR3 runs 14 residues. The CDR3: CASSTGQGVYGYTF. The CDR3 nucleotides read TGTGCCAGCAGTACCGGACAGGGGGTCTATGGCTACACCTTC.

The chain uses TRBV6-6 and TRBJ1-5; D remains ambiguous. The DNA end is a closer match to TRBJ2-3, so the J assignment may be wrong. The CDR3 has 12 amino acids. Germline V gene lookup returns CDR1 MNHNY and CDR2 SVGAGI (reference sequence). CDR3 coding DNA: TGTGCCAGCAGTTACAGCAATCAGCCCCAGTATTTT. This encodes CASSYSNQPQYF.

This clonotype was recorded many times. The J gene is TRBJ2-7, the V gene TRBV29-1; no reliable D call. Trimming took off 3 bases at V and 0 bases at J, with 3 bases between the two ends. The germline gives CDR1 SQVTM, CDR2 ANQGSEA. The CDR3 length is 11 residues. For the CDR3, the DNA is TGCAGCGTTGACAGCTCCTACGAGCAGTACTTC. Translating it yields CSVDSSYEQYF.

Remarks on this clonotype: At one end the junction does not follow the germline gene, possibly because of a read error. The chain couples TRBV11-1 to TRBJ2-5, with 7 bases matching TRBD1. Looked up from germline, CDR1 is SGHAT and CDR2 is FQDESV (reference sequence). CDR3 size: 15 residues. The CDR3 here is CAGSPGIGGRETQYF. The CDR3, as DNA: TGTGCCGGCAGCCCCGGGATAGGGGGCCGTGAGACCCAGTACTTC.

Turning to this clonotype: An end of the junction differs from the germline gene, which may be a read error. The chain combines TRBV10-1 with TRBJ1-5, with D hard to call. CDR1 and CDR2 (germline): WNHNN, SYGVQD (reference sequence). The CDR3 spans 13 residues. The chain's CDR3 is CAISQDSDQPRHF. The DNA of the CDR3 is TGCGCCATCAGTCAGGATAGCGATCAGCCCCGGCATTTT.

Points on this clonotype: An end of the junction does not agree with germline; a read error may underlie this. The V call is TRBV11-1, the J call TRBJ1-1; possible D gene TRBD1, 5 bases. Germline lookup yields CDR1 SGHAT and CDR2 FQDESV (reference sequence). The CDR3 length is 14 residues. In nucleotides, the CDR3 is TGTGCCAACAGCCCGGACATGCTGAACACTGAAGCTTTCTTT. This encodes CANSPDMLNTEAFF.

A remark on this clonotype: Since the CDR3 does not end with the conserved phenylalanine or tryptophan, this likely comes from a read error. The rearrangement uses TRBV11-3 and TRBJ2-7, with 7 positions matching TRBD2. Germline assignment: CDR1 SGHNT and CDR2 YENEEA. The CDR3 spans 18 residues. CDR3 sequence: CAISPTSGTKREAYEQYL. CDR3 in DNA: TGTGCCATCAGCCCAACGTCCGGGACTAAGAGGGAGGCCTACGAGCAGTACTTA.

This clonotype was found a few times. A read error may explain this, as a much larger clone is one base away. The V gene is TRBV12-3 or TRBV12-4, the J gene TRBJ1-2; 8 bases are shared with TRBD1. This CDR3 spans 17 amino acids. This CDR3 is CTSSPQQGALPNYGYTF. The DNA of the CDR3 is TGTACCAGCAGCCCGCAGCAGGGGGCCCTTCCTAACTATGGCTACACCTTC.

This clonotype has a handful of counts. The chain uses TRBV11-2 and TRBJ2-5; 7 nucleotides line up with TRBD2. Losses at the gene ends were 1 base for V and 2 bases for J; bases not matched to a gene: 4. CDR1 and CDR2 (germline): SGHAT, FQNNGV. CDR3 size: 15 residues. Here the CDR3 reads CASSLGASGQETQYF. The CDR3 DNA follows: TGTGCCAGCAGCTTAGGGGCTAGCGGACAAGAGACCCAGTACTTC.